This is a list of T cell receptor beta chains from one sample in a study of cytomegalovirus exposure and HLA in healthy donors. Method: immunoSEQ multiplex PCR; TCRdb's copy keeps in-frame clones and lacks some. The sample has more than 100,000 clones, over 60% seen once. Sequenced: PBMCs. These receptors all come from a woman aged 40-49 years in good health and CMV-seropositive. Both conserved end residues are part of each CDR3. Each record gives: V gene, D gene, clone size, J gene, CDR3 protein, CDR3 DNA. A D gene is named only where the DNA matches it firmly. Rows may omit the clone size; those that give it use once, few, many or a size class.

TRBV5-4	TRBD2	.	TRBJ2-5	CASSEGLAGGGETQYF	TGTGCCAGCAGCGAGGGACTAGCGGGGGGGGGAGAGACCCAGTACTTC
TRBV5-1	.	.	TRBJ2-2	CASSWAGPSNTGELFF	TGCGCCAGCAGCTGGGCGGGCCCCTCGAACACCGGGGAGCTGTTTTTT
TRBV5-1	.	.	TRBJ1-4	CASRAGSGAVEKLFF	TGCGCCAGCAGAGCGGGGTCGGGGGCGGTTGAAAAACTGTTTTTT
TRBV10-2	TRBD1	.	TRBJ1-2	CATSTGWDYGYTF	TGCGCCACCTCGACAGGGTGGGACTATGGCTACACCTTC
TRBV6-6	.	.	TRBJ2-7	CASGGTARGEQYF	TGTGCCAGCGGGGGGACAGCGAGGGGCGAGCAGTACTTC
TRBV5-1	TRBD1	.	TRBJ1-5	CASSEGASNQPQHF	TGCGCCAGCAGTGAGGGGGCGAGCAATCAGCCCCAGCATTTT
TRBV23-1	.	once	TRBJ2-1	CASSRGDNEQFF	TGCGCCAGCAGTCGCGGGGACAATGAGCAGTTCTTC
TRBV5-4	.	.	TRBJ2-7	CASSFGGDSYEQYF	TGTGCCAGCAGCTTCGGCGGGGACTCCTACGAGCAGTACTTC
TRBV5-4	TRBD1	.	TRBJ1-2	CASSIPTGDYGYTF	TGTGCCAGCAGCATCCCGACAGGGGACTATGGCTACACCTTC
TRBV27	TRBD2	.	TRBJ2-2	CASSPGLAGTGELFF	TGTGCCAGCAGTCCAGGACTAGCGGGAACCGGGGAGCTGTTTTTT
TRBV27	TRBD2	few	TRBJ2-7	CASSWGGRAQYEQYF	TGTGCCAGCAGTTGGGGCGGGAGGGCTCAGTACGAGCAGTACTTC
TRBV7-9	TRBD1	.	TRBJ2-7	CASSLTPGQGKFYEQYF	TGTGCCAGCAGCTTAACTCCCGGACAGGGGAAATTCTACGAGCAGTACTTC
TRBV5-8	TRBD2	once	TRBJ2-1	CKEGTSGYNEQFF	TGCAAGGAGGGGACTAGCGGTTACAATGAGCAGTTCTTC
TRBV5-1	.	.	TRBJ2-6	CASSLVRVFSSGANVLTF	TGCGCCAGCAGCTTGGTGCGGGTTTTTAGCTCTGGGGCCAACGTCCTGACTTTC
TRBV5-1	TRBD1	.	TRBJ1-1	CASSKDRGTEAFF	TGCGCCAGCAGCAAAGACAGGGGGACTGAAGCTTTCTTT
TRBV12-5	TRBD1	.	TRBJ2-1	CASGLVVTGGKHEQFF	TGTGCTAGTGGTTTGGTGGTGACAGGGGGCAAGCATGAGCAGTTCTTC
TRBV11-2	TRBD1	.	TRBJ1-3	CASSPRTGRNTIYF	TGTGCCAGCAGCCCTCGGACAGGGAGAAACACCATATATTTT
TRBV5-8	.	few	TRBJ2-2	CASSLDRRGGTGELFF	TGTGCCAGCAGCTTGGACAGGCGGGGTGGCACCGGGGAGCTGTTTTTT
TRBV27	.	few	TRBJ2-7	CASSAGGYEQYF	TGTGCCAGCAGTGCAGGGGGGTACGAGCAGTACTTC
TRBV18	.	.	TRBJ1-1	CASSRPERDTEAFF	TGTGCCAGCTCACGTCCAGAGCGGGACACTGAAGCTTTCTTT
TRBV5-4	.	few	TRBJ1-2	CASSLADFWGYTF	TGTGCCAGCAGCTTGGCCGACTTTTGGGGCTACACCTTC
TRBV5-1	TRBD1	.	TRBJ2-5	CASSWGDRDPGQETQYF	TGCGCCAGCAGCTGGGGAGACAGGGACCCGGGTCAAGAGACCCAGTACTTC
TRBV14	.	.	TRBJ2-7	CASSQVMEGEQYF	TGTGCCAGCAGCCAAGTGATGGAGGGCGAGCAGTACTTC
TRBV29-1	TRBD1	.	TRBJ2-7	CSAWDRCINEQYF	TGCAGCGCCTGGGACAGGTGTATTAACGAGCAGTACTTC
TRBV15	TRBD1	.	TRBJ2-7	CATSSGTGQWEQYF	TGTGCCACCAGCAGCGGGACAGGGCAGTGGGAGCAGTACTTC
TRBV11-3	TRBD2	.	TRBJ2-7	CASSPGLAIREQYF	TGTGCCAGCAGCCCGGGACTAGCGATCCGCGAGCAGTACTTC
TRBV9	.	.	TRBJ2-3	CASSVRGGGSTDTQYF	TGTGCCAGCAGCGTCCGGGGTGGGGGGAGCACAGATACGCAGTATTTT
TRBV10-3	TRBD1	.	TRBJ2-2	CAISEWTGNTGELFF	TGTGCCATCAGTGAATGGACAGGGAACACCGGGGAGCTGTTTTTT
TRBV13	TRBD2	.	TRBJ2-3	CASSIIAGGLADTQYF	TGTGCCAGCAGCATTATAGCGGGAGGTCTTGCAGATACGCAGTATTTT
TRBV28	.	.	TRBJ2-3	CASSVNYNTQYF	TGTGCCAGCAGTGTCAACTACAACACGCAGTATTTT
TRBV5-1	TRBD2	many	TRBJ2-2	CASSLESAGGITGELFF	TGCGCCAGCAGCTTGGAAAGCGCGGGAGGGATCACCGGGGAGCTGTTTTTT
TRBV7-9	.	.	TRBJ1-1	CASSSTTPLRDMNTEAFF	TGTGCCAGCAGCTCAACTACCCCTTTGAGGGATATGAACACTGAAGCTTTCTTT
TRBV2	TRBD1	.	TRBJ1-5	CASRQGSNQPQHF	TGTGCCAGCCGACAGGGTAGCAATCAGCCCCAGCATTTT
TRBV6-1	TRBD1	few	TRBJ2-7	CASTTGQGSYEQYF	TGTGCCAGCACCACGGGACAGGGGTCCTACGAGCAGTACTTC
TRBV7-8	TRBD1	few	TRBJ1-2	CASSSRQGLRPNLNYGYTF	TGTGCCAGCAGCTCTAGACAGGGCCTTAGACCAAACCTTAACTATGGCTACACCTTC
TRBV29-1	.	.	TRBJ1-4	CSVDPTGSGAEKLFF	TGCAGCGTTGACCCTACAGGGTCCGGCGCTGAAAAACTGTTTTTT
TRBV7-9	.	few	TRBJ1-5	CASSLNARQPQHF	TGTGCCAGCAGCTTAAATGCCAGACAGCCCCAGCATTTT
TRBV19	TRBD1	.	TRBJ1-2	CASNRGESYGYTF	TGTGCCAGTAACAGGGGAGAGAGCTATGGCTACACCTTC
TRBV19	TRBD1	.	TRBJ2-3	CASSPQGWADTQYF	TGTGCCAGTAGTCCACAGGGGTGGGCAGATACGCAGTATTTT
TRBV7-9	TRBD1	few	TRBJ1-1	CASSSTGEGTEAFF	TGTGCCAGCAGCTCGACAGGGGAGGGCACTGAAGCTTTCTTT
TRBV6-1	.	.	TRBJ1-3	CASRLDSGNTIYF	TGTGCCAGCAGACTCGACAGCGGAAACACCATATATTTT
TRBV10-3	TRBD1	few	TRBJ1-5	CAISDDRGYGQPQHF	TGTGCCATCAGTGACGACAGGGGGTACGGTCAGCCCCAGCATTTT
TRBV9	.	.	TRBJ1-3	CASSPGHRENTIYF	TGTGCCAGCAGCCCGGGACATCGAGAAAACACCATATATTTT
TRBV5-1	TRBD1	.	TRBJ1-2	CASSSGQGEFGYTF	TGCGCCAGCAGCTCGGGCCAGGGGGAGTTTGGCTACACCTTC
TRBV5-1	TRBD1	once	TRBJ1-1	CASSLATDRGNEAFF	TGCGCCAGCAGCTTGGCTACGGACAGGGGGAATGAAGCTTTCTTT
TRBV10-3	TRBD2	.	TRBJ2-3	CATTGTSVTDTQYF	TGTGCCACCACCGGGACTAGCGTTACAGATACGCAGTATTTT